The TCR beta chain described here comes from a study of shared clonotypes between healthy human individuals. Produced via immunoSEQ multiplex PCR; TCRdb's table is partial and in-frame only. The sample lists 400,000 or so clones; just over 95% were seen once. The V and J ends lost 0 bases and 1 base, in that order; junction bases with no gene match: 8. Germline assignment: CDR1 GTSNPN and CDR2 SVGIG (reference sequence). The CDR3 covers 16 residues. The sequenced material came from memory CD8+ T cells sorted from blood. Subset denoted: CD45RO+ cells pooled with CCR7-negative TemRA cells. The clonotype was recovered from a young man in good health. This chain connects TRBV30 to TRBJ2-5; TRBD2 matches at 7 bases. CDR3 in DNA: TGTGCCTGGAGTGTACTTACGGGAGGACCCCAAGAGACCCAGTACTTC. This encodes CAWSVLTGGPQETQYF.